This T cell receptor beta chain was documented in a study of blood T cell repertoires in COVID-19. Here immunoSEQ multiplex PCR was the method, and the copy in TCRdb shows in-frame clones only, minus some. The data contain some 200,000 clones, about three quarters of them singletons. Sample: peripheral blood. The receptor was derived from a woman aged 65 to 85 with acute or convalescent COVID-19.

CDR3 sequence (DNA): TGTGCCAGCAGCCAAGGGTATCGGACAGGCGTCGGCAATCAGCCCCAGCATTTT. This sequence encodes CASSQGYRTGVGNQPQHF. The chain combines TRBV3-1 (or the pseudogene TRBV3-2) with TRBJ1-5, with TRBD1 matching over 7 bases. CDR3 size: 18 residues. Germline lookup yields CDR1 LGHDT and CDR2 YNNKEL (reference sequence). Trimming removed 1 base from V and 2 bases from J; junction bases left unmatched: 11.